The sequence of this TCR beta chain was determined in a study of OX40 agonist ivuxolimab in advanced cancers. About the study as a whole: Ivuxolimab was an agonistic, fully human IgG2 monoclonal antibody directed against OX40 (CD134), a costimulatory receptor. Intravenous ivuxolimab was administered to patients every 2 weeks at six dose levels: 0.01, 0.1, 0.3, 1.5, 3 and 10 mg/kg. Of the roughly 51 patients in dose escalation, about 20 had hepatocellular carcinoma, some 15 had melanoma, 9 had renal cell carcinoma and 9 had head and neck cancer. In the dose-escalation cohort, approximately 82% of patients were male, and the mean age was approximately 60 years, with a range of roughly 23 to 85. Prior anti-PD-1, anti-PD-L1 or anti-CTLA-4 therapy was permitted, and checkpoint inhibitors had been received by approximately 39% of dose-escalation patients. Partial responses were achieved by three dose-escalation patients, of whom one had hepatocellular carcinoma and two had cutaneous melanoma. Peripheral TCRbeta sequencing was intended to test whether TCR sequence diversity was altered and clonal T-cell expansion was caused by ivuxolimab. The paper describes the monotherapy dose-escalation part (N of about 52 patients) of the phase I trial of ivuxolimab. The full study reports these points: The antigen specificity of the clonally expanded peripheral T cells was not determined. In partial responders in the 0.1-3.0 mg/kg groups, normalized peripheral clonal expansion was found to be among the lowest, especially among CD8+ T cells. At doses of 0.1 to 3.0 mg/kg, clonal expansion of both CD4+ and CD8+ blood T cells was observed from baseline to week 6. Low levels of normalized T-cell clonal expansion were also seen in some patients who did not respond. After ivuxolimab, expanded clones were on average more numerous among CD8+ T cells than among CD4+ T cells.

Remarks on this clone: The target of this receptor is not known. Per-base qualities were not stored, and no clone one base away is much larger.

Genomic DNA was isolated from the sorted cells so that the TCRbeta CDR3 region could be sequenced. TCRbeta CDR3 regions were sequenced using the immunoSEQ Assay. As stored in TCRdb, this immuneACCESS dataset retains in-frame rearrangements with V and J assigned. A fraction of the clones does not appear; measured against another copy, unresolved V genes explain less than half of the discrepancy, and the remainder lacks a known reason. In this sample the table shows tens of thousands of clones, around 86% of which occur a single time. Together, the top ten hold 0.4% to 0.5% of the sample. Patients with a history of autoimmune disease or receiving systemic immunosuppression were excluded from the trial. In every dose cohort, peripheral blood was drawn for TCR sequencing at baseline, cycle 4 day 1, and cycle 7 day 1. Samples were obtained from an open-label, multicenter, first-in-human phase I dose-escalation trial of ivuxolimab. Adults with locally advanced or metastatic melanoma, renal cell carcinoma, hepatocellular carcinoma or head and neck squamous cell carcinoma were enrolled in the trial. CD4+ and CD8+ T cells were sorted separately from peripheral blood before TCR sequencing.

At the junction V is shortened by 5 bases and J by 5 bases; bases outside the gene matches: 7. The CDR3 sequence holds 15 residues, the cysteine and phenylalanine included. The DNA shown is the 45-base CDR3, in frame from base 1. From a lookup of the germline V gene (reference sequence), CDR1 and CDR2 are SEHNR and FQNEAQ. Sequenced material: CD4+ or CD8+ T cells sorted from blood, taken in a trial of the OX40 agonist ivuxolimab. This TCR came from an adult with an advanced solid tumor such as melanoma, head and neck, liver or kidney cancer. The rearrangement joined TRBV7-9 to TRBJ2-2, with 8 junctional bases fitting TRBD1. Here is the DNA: TGTGCCAGCAGCCCCCAGGGGGCGCGGACCGGGGAGCTGTTTTTT. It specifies CASSPQGARTGELFF.